This entry concerns a single T cell receptor (beta chain). The antigen is not known. Sequencing templates came from extracted RNA that was reverse transcribed into cDNA. Data came from immunoSEQ multiplex PCR; TCRdb stores just in-frame clones and leaves some out. The sample has approximately 150,000 clones; roughly 50% are singletons. The data belong to a study of CD8+ T cells in alopecia areata. Cell sorting was applied to PBMCs, and CD4+ and CD8+ T cells were collected. Germline V gene sequence: CDR1 KGHSH, CDR2 LQKENI. The CDR3 length is 12 residues. Trimming took 3 bases from V and 4 from J, leaving 7 bases between them. Study outcomes and limitations: Scalp lesions, especially in alopecia totalis/universalis, had higher clonality than normal scalp. Tissue-resident alphabeta T cells belonging to normal skin likewise get sequenced within scalp specimens. Mouse data revealed clearer TCR sharing than patient data did, a gap possibly tied to HLA.

V is TRBV18 and J is TRBJ2-7; D perhaps matches TRBD2 (5 bases). The source material was CD4+ T cells sorted from blood. The clonotype originates from a human donor in good health. The CDR3 region is CASSPDSYEQYF. CDR3 coding DNA: TGTGCCAGCTCACCGGACTCTTACGAGCAGTACTTC. The variable domain in full, completed from reference TRBV18 and TRBJ2-7, reads NAGVMQNPRHLVRRRGQEARLRCSPMKGHSHVYWYRQLPEEGLKFMVYLQKENIIDESGMPKERFSAEFPKEGPSILRIQQVVRGDSAAYFCASSPDSYEQYFGPGTRLTVT.